The 12 T cell receptor beta chains presented below share a single source sample, sequenced in a study of T cells in Graves' hyperthyroidism and ophthalmopathy (dated by TCRdb to between 2018 and 2021). Library method: multiplex PCR. This sample was sequenced with an Illumina HiSeq 2000. Amplification of TCR beta CDR3 regions was carried out from RNA transcripts. The TCR CDR3 was subjected to a first round of RT-PCR using the HTBI primer set and the Qiagen OneStep RT-PCR kit. The public sequencing data were trimmed at Q25 with fastp and processed into clonotypes with MiXCR by TCRdb, which kept only in-frame beta chains. Under each unique CDR3 protein, matching rows form one entry showing the most common genes and DNA. The sample table shows hundreds of thousands of distinct CDR3 sequences, and roughly 15% are seen once. Roughly 10% of the sample comes from the top ten. Sequenced input: blood. These receptors were taken from a woman under 30 with Graves' hyperthyroidism.

Many counts were recorded for this clonotype. The rearrangement uses TRBV4-2 and TRBJ2-3, with a weak D call TRBD2 (6 bases). CDR1 LGHNA and CDR2 YNFKEQ come from the germline V gene. V gave up 4 bases and J gave up 1 base, with 18 bases separating them. The CDR3 length is 17 residues. The CDR3 DNA reads as TGTGCCAGCAGCCCCCTGACTAGTGGGTTTCGCACAGATACGCAGTATTTT. The encoded protein is CASSPLTSGFRTDTQYF.

This clonotype has a handful of counts. A clone one base away is much larger, so this may be a read error. V and J are TRBV27 and TRBJ2-7; TRBD2 might be the D (6 bases). The CDR3 loop spans 16 amino acids. Looked up from germline, CDR1 is MNHEY and CDR2 is SMNVEV (reference sequence). Trimming cost V 8 bases and J 1 base, with 21 bases left between them. Here the CDR3 reads CASSPVPGSPSYEQYF. The CDR3 DNA reads TGTGCCAGCTCACCCGTCCCCGGGAGTCCTTCCTACGAGCAGTACTTC.

The gene calls are TRBV6-5 and TRBJ1-5, with D perhaps TRBD1 (6 bases). V shed 0 bases and J shed 5 bases, with 17 bases lying between them. Germline CDR1 is MNHEY and CDR2 is SVGAGI. The CDR3 length is 17 residues. CDR3 residues: CASSYSIRGGPHQPQHF. In DNA form, the CDR3 reads TGTGCCAGCAGTTACTCGATTCGAGGGGGACCTCATCAGCCCCAGCATTTT.

This clonotype has at least ten counts. This chain links TRBV28 with TRBJ1-1; 12 positions match TRBD1. Looked up from germline, CDR1 is MDHEN and CDR2 is SYDVKM. This CDR3 has 16 residues. V trimming: 5 bases; J trimming: 5 bases; junction bases outside the gene matches: 9. The CDR3 bases are TGTGCCAGCAGTCCGCTGGGACAGGGGGCTATTACTGAAGCTTTCTTT. Its protein product is CASSPLGQGAITEAFF.

This clonotype was seen a few times. This chain connects TRBV2 to TRBJ1-5, with 7 bases identical to TRBD1. CDR3 length: 15 amino acids. Germline V gives CDR1 SNHLY, CDR2 FYNNEI. V lost 6 bases to trimming and J lost 0 bases; unmatched junction nucleotides: 5. The CDR3 sequence: CASRHRGYSNQPQHF. DNA for the CDR3: TGTGCCAGCAGACACAGGGGATATAGCAATCAGCCCCAGCATTTT.

This clonotype was counted ten times or more. V gene TRBV7-9 combines with J gene TRBJ2-1; 9 nucleotides agree with TRBD2. The germline CDR1 and CDR2 sequences are SEHNR and FQNEAQ (reference sequence). The trim removed 2 bases at V and 2 bases at J, leaving 7 bases unmatched. The CDR3 spans 17 residues. Written as DNA, the CDR3 is TGTGCCAGCAGCTTACGCGTGACTAGCGGCGCCTACAATGAGCAGTTCTTC. As protein: CASSLRVTSGAYNEQFF.

This clonotype was detected ten times or more. This sequence joins TRBV5-5 and TRBJ2-1; 8 bases line up with TRBD1. Germline V gene lookup returns CDR1 SGHKS and CDR2 YYEKEE (reference sequence). The CDR3 sequence is 17 residues long. V was clipped by 4 bases and J by 5 bases; unmatched bases: 14. The CDR3: CASSPPPGQGRDNEQFF. CDR3 coding DNA: TGTGCCAGCAGCCCACCCCCAGGACAGGGTCGGGACAATGAGCAGTTCTTC.

This clonotype was detected many times. The rearrangement links TRBV27 to TRBJ2-3; TRBD2 matches 7 bases. The germline gives CDR1 MNHEY, CDR2 SMNVEV (reference sequence). There are 16 residues in the CDR3. Trimming took 2 bases from V and 2 from J; bases not matched to a gene: 7. The CDR3 spells CASSLMAGADTDTQYF. In nucleotides, the CDR3 is TGTGCCAGCAGTTTAATGGCGGGAGCGGACACAGATACGCAGTATTTT.

This clonotype showed up many times. This chain links TRBV3-1 with TRBJ1-6, with D perhaps matching TRBD1 (5 bases). Trimming took 2 bases from V and 8 from J, leaving 10 bases between them. There are 14 residues in the CDR3. The V gene's germline CDR1 is LGHDT and CDR2 YNNKEL (reference sequence). CDR3 in amino acids: CASSQPGRDSPLHF. CDR3 nucleotide sequence: TGTGCCAGCAGCCAACCGGGGCGGGATTCACCCCTCCACTTT.

The CDR3 nucleotides read TGTGCCAGCAGCCAAGCGGGGACTAGCCAGCAGTTCTTC. This translates into CASSQAGTSQQFF. The V and J genes are TRBV4-2 and TRBJ2-1; TRBD2 matches at 9 bases. Germline CDR1 and CDR2: LGHNA and YNFKEQ. Germline trimming cut 1 base from V and 11 bases from J; bases unmatched to any gene: 3. The CDR3 extends over 13 amino acids.

This chain links TRBV14 with TRBJ1-2; no firm D call. The V and J ends lost 0 bases and 4 bases respectively, with 12 bases between them. CDR1 is SGHDN and CDR2 is FVKESK in the germline V gene. The CDR3 is made up of 15 amino acids. CDR3 sequence (DNA): TGTGCCAGCAGCCAAGATTCGGTCAGCACCTATGGCTACACCTTC. Amino acid sequence: CASSQDSVSTYGYTF.

V and J are TRBV3-1 and TRBJ1-2; D call uncertain. The CDR3 is made up of 18 amino acids. Between the trimmed V and J ends, which lost 1 base and 3 bases, there was a span of 21 bases. Germline V gene sequence: CDR1 LGHDT, CDR2 YNNKEL (reference sequence). DNA for the CDR3: TGTGCCAGCAGCCAAGCGAGTATGACAAAACGATCGGACTATGGCTACACCTTC. Translation gives CASSQASMTKRSDYGYTF. Full variable domain (missing parts from reference TRBV3-1 and TRBJ1-2): DTAVSQTPKYLVTQMGNDKSIKCEQNLGHDTMYWYKQDSKKFLKIMFSYNNKELIINETVPNRFSPKSPDKAHLNLHINSLELGDSAVYFCASSQASMTKRSDYGYTFGSGTRLTVV.